Below are 9 T cell receptor beta chains sequenced from a single sample in a study of blood T cell dynamics during melanoma immunotherapy. Sequencing was performed with immunoSEQ multiplex PCR; in TCRdb, only in-frame clones are kept and a portion is missing. The sample holds some 10,000 clones; 85% are singletons and the top ten take roughly 1%. Stated time point: week 3, after first cycle of checkpoint inhibitor. Material: blood, obtained from a patient treated with checkpoint blockade. The source of these receptors is a human donor with melanoma.

J is TRBJ1-5 and V is TRBV19, with 8 positions matching TRBD1. Losses at the gene ends were 4 bases for V and 7 bases for J; bases not matched to a gene: 6. The germline V gene has CDR1 LNHDA and CDR2 SQIVND (reference sequence). There are 14 residues in the CDR3. CDR3: CASSTTGGRQPQHF. The CDR3 coding sequence is TGTGCCAGTAGTACTACAGGGGGTAGGCAGCCCCAGCATTTT.

The chain combines TRBV27 with TRBJ1-2; D gene uncertain. CDR1 is MNHEY, CDR2 SMNVEV, per germline (reference sequence). This CDR3 contains 13 residues. Trimming left V 0 bases short and J 7 bases short, with 9 bases between. In DNA, the CDR3 is TGTGCCAGCAGTTTATCCGGGGAGGGTGGCTACACCTTC. Residues: CASSLSGEGGYTF.

CDR3 sequence: CASSPGAITDTQYF. CDR3 sequence (DNA): TGTGCCAGCAGCCCCGGGGCCATCACAGATACGCAGTATTTT. The V gene is TRBV11-3, the J gene TRBJ2-3, with D perhaps being TRBD1 or TRBD2 (5 bases each). CDR3 size: 14 residues. Trimming shortened V by 5 bases and J by 2 bases, and 11 bases separated the two germline ends. CDR1 and CDR2 from the germline V gene are SGHNT and YENEEA.

CDR3 sequence reads: CASIYQESNTEAFF. DNA for the CDR3: TGTGCCAGCATCTACCAGGAGAGCAACACTGAAGCTTTCTTT. The gene calls are TRBV6-6 and TRBJ1-1; no clear D gene. The germline V gene has CDR1 MNHNY and CDR2 SVGAGI (reference sequence). V lost 7 bases and J lost 2, with 14 bases in between. This CDR3 region has 14 residues.

The chain uses TRBV5-4 and TRBJ1-1; unclear D gene. The CDR3 has 14 residues. CDR1 is SGHNT, CDR2 YYREEE, per germline (reference sequence). V was pared by 4 bases and J by 2 bases, with 12 bases between. The CDR3 nucleotides read TGTGCCAGCAGCACAGTGCCGGATAACACTGAAGCTTTCTTT. This sequence encodes CASSTVPDNTEAFF.

The V call is TRBV11-2, the J call TRBJ2-7; 7 bases align to TRBD1. From germline, CDR1 is SGHAT and CDR2 FQNNGV. J gave up 3 bases and V 5 bases, and 10 bases lay outside the gene matches. The CDR3 sequence is 15 residues long. CDR3 coding DNA: TGTGCCAGCAGCCCGCAGTCGACAGGGTTCTACGAGCAGTACTTC. Protein sequence: CASSPQSTGFYEQYF.

This chain links TRBV12-5 with TRBJ2-1, with D tentatively TRBD2 (6 bases). CDR3 length equals 12 residues. Trimming removed 3 bases at V and 9 bases at J, with 9 bases between. CDR1 LGHNT and CDR2 FRNRAP come from the germline V gene. The CDR3 DNA reads as TGTGCTAGTGGTTTTGGGGGGATTGAGCAGTTCTTC. This encodes CASGFGGIEQFF.

The V gene is TRBV6-5, the J gene TRBJ1-5; 8 bases line up with TRBD1. This CDR3 region has 12 residues. Per germline, CDR1 MNHEY and CDR2 SVGAGI. The junction had 2 bases not matched to a gene; V was cut back by 8 bases and J by 5 bases. The CDR3 nucleotides are TGTGCCAGCGGACAGGGCGATCAGCCCCAGCATTTT. Translation: CASGQGDQPQHF.

The rearrangement uses TRBV7-9 and TRBJ2-3; possibly TRBD2 for D (6 bases). Germline V CDR1 and CDR2: SEHNR, FQNEAQ (reference sequence). CDR3 size: 14 residues. The V gene lost 0 bases and the J gene lost 2 bases, with 6 bases spanning the gap. CDR3 coding DNA: TGTGCCAGCAGCTTAGCGCGGGACACAGATACGCAGTATTTT. It specifies CASSLARDTDTQYF.